Listed below are T cell receptor beta chains from one sample, sequenced in a study of T cells in Graves' hyperthyroidism and ophthalmopathy. Using its own MiXCR run on the multiplex PCR reads, TCRdb lists one record per CDR3 protein. Of 300,000 or so distinct CDR3 sequences listed, approximately 17% are singletons. Sample: blood. These receptors originate from a man younger than 40 with Graves' hyperthyroidism. The CDR3 runs from the conserved cysteine through the conserved F or W. A D gene is named only where the DNA matches it firmly. Clone size, where shown, is once, few, many, or a class for clones that have expanded.

abundance,v_gene,d_gene,j_gene,CDR3aa
few,TRBV29-1,TRBD1,TRBJ1-5,CSAEGQAGQPQHF
-,TRBV20-1,-,TRBJ2-1,CSARWRNEQFF
few,TRBV19,-,TRBJ1-2,CASSIAATGQAYGYTF
many,TRBV20-1,-,TRBJ2-3,CSAKGLTDTQYF
many,TRBV30,TRBD1,TRBJ2-7,CAWKDRGYEQYF
many,TRBV3-1,-,TRBJ1-5,CASSPAIDQPQHF
-,TRBV6-2/TRBV6-3,TRBD1,TRBJ1-2,CASSYRTGGVANYGYTF
-,TRBV6-1,TRBD2,TRBJ2-1,CASSRTSGNYNEQFF
-,TRBV5-5,-,TRBJ2-7,CASSLETGLSYEQYF
few,TRBV24-1,TRBD1,TRBJ2-3,CATSDHRGPLTDTQYF
many,TRBV5-1,TRBD1,TRBJ2-5,CASSPGTGMETQYF
once,TRBV5-1,-,TRBJ2-2,CASRNRHPTGELFF
-,TRBV5-1,-,TRBJ2-1,CASSSGVLNEQFF
-,TRBV28,TRBD1,TRBJ1-4,CASSPMENRGGEKLFF
many,TRBV20-1,-,TRBJ1-5,CSAKQGTRDQPQHF
-,TRBV28,-,TRBJ1-1,CASSPWGETEAFF
few,TRBV4-2,-,TRBJ2-1,CASSRPLGGGLSYNEQFF
many,TRBV24-1,TRBD1,TRBJ2-3,CATSITGGTDTQYF
-,TRBV11-3,-,TRBJ2-5,CASSHNRVRETQYF
many,TRBV2,TRBD1,TRBJ2-5,CASSPGQGRETQYF
many,TRBV12-3/TRBV12-4,-,TRBJ2-2,CASSLDGELFF
many,TRBV11-2,-,TRBJ1-1,CASSSSRVGAFF
-,TRBV7-8,-,TRBJ2-6,CASTRPSGANVLTF
many,TRBV6-1,-,TRBJ1-2,CASISPQRGYTF
many,TRBV6-1,-,TRBJ1-5,CASTQRGRPQHF
many,TRBV11-2,TRBD1,TRBJ2-7,CASTIGTGGYEQYF
many,TRBV5-1,-,TRBJ1-1,CASSSHTDSTEAFF
many,TRBV6-1,-,TRBJ2-1,CASTTEGHNEQFF
few,TRBV29-1,-,TRBJ2-1,CSVEALIWSQVFDEQFF
many,TRBV27,-,TRBJ1-4,CASSFGRGRHNEKLFF
few,TRBV3-1,-,TRBJ2-5,CASSQPYQEKYF
many,TRBV7-3,TRBD2,TRBJ2-1,CASTPLAGANEQFF
many,TRBV7-2,-,TRBJ2-3,CASSLPAGRSTDTQYF
many,TRBV7-2,TRBD1,TRBJ2-7,CASSYTTGGYEQYF
-,TRBV9,TRBD1,TRBJ2-2,CASSVGQGAGELFF
many,TRBV30,-,TRBJ1-1,CAWSPTNTEAFF
many,TRBV10-3,-,TRBJ2-5,CAISESGQGPQETQYF
many,TRBV5-1,TRBD1,TRBJ2-7,CASKWDSSYEQYF
few,TRBV19,-,TRBJ1-1,CASGQFSMNTEAFF
many,TRBV5-1,TRBD2,TRBJ2-1,CASSSGTKDEQFF
many,TRBV20-1,-,TRBJ2-1,CSAILGSVGEQFF
-,TRBV15,-,TRBJ1-5,CATSREQGISQPQHF
many,TRBV5-5,-,TRBJ2-2,CASSRRGRWDTGELFF
many,TRBV19,-,TRBJ1-2,CASSIAIQSSNGYTF
many,TRBV30,TRBD2,TRBJ2-1,CAWSHLGLAGDEQFF
-,TRBV4-1,TRBD2,TRBJ2-1,CASSQDQLAGDREQFF
many,TRBV6-2/TRBV6-3,-,TRBJ2-5,CASRPGRWLGTQYF
few,TRBV28,TRBD1,TRBJ1-6,CASSLEQGGISPLHF